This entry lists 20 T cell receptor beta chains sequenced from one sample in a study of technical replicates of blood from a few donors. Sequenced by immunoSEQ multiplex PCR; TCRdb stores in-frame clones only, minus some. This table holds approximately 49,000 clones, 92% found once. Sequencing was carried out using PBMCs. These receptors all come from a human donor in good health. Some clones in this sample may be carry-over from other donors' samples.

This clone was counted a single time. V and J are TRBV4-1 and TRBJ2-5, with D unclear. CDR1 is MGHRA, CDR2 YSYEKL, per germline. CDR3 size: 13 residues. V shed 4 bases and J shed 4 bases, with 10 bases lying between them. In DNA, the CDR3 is TGCGCCAGCAGCCGCGGAGTTGGAGAGACCCAGTACTTC. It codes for CASSRGVGETQYF.

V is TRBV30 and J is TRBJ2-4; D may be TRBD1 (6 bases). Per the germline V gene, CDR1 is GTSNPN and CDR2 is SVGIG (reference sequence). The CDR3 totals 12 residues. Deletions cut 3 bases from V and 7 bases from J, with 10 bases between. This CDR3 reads CAWRTGFNIQYF. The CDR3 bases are TGTGCCTGGAGGACAGGATTTAACATTCAGTACTTC.

The CDR3 DNA reads TGCGCCAGCCAATTACAGGGGGCAGATACGCAGTATTTT. This sequence encodes CASQLQGADTQYF. The chain employs TRBV5-1 and TRBJ2-3, with 8 bases aligning to TRBD1. The germline V gene has CDR1 SGHRS and CDR2 YFSETQ. There are 13 residues in the CDR3. V shed 7 bases and J 4 bases; nucleotides not matched to a gene: 5.

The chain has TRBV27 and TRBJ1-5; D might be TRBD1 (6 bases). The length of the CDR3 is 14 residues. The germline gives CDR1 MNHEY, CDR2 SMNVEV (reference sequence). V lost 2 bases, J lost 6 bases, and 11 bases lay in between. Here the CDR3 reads CASSLRGAGQPQHF. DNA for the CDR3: TGTGCCAGCAGTTTACGGGGGGCTGGTCAGCCCCAGCATTTT.

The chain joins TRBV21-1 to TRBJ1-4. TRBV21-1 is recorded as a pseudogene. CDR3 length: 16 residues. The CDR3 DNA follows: TGTGCCAGCAGCAAAGAGGGAGCGGGACGGTCAGGAAAACTGTTTTTT. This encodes CASSKEGAGRSGKLFF.

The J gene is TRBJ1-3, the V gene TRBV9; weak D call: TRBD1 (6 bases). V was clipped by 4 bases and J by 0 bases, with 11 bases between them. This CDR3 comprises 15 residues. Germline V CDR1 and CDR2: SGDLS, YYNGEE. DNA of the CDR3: TGTGCCAGCAGCCCATGGGACACCTCTGGAAACACCATATATTTT. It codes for CASSPWDTSGNTIYF.

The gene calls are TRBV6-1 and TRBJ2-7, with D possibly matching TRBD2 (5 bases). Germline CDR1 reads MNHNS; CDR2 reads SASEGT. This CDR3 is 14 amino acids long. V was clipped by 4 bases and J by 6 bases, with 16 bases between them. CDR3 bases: TGTGCCAGCAGTGTTAAGGAGACTACGGTCGAGCAGTACTTC. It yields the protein CASSVKETTVEQYF.

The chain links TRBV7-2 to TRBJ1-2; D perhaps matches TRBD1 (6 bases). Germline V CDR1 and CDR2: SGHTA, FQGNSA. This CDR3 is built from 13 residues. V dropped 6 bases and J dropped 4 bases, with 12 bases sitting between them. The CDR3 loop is CASRPTGFYGYTF. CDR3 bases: TGTGCCAGCAGGCCAACAGGGTTCTATGGCTACACCTTC.

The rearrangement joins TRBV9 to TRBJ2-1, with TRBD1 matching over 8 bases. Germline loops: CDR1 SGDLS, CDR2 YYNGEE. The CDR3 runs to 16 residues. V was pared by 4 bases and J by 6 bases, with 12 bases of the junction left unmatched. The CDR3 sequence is CASSPTGAVAANEQFF. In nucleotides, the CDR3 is TGTGCCAGCAGCCCGACAGGGGCGGTCGCTGCCAATGAGCAGTTCTTC.

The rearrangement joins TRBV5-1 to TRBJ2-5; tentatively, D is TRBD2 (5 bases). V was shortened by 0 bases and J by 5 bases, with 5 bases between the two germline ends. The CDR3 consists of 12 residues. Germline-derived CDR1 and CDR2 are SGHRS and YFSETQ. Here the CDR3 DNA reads TGCGCCAGCAGCTTGGGGAGGGAGACCCAGTACTTC. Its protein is CASSLGRETQYF.

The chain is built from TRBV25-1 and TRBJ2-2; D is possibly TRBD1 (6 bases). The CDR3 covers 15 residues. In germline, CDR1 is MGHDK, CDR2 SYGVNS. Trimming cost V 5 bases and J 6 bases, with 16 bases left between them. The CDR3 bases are TGTGCCAGCAGTTACCTGACAGGTTACGCCGGGGAGCTGTTTTTT. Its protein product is CASSYLTGYAGELFF.

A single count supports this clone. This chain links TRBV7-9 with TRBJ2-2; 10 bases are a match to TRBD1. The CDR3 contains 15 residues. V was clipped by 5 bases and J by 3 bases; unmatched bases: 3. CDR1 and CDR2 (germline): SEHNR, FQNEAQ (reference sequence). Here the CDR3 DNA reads TGTGCCAGCAGCCGGGACAGGGGATACACCGGGGAGCTGTTTTTT. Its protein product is CASSRDRGYTGELFF.

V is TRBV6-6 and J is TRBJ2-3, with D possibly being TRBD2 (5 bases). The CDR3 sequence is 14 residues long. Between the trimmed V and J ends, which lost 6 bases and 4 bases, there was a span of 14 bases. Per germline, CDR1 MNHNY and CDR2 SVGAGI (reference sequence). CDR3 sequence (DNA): TGTGCCAGCAGCCGCACTAGGACGGCAGATACGCAGTATTTT. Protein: CASSRTRTADTQYF.

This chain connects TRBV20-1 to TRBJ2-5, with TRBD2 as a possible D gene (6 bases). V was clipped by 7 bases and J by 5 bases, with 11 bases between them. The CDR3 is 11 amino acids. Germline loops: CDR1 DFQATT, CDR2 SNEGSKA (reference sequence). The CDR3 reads CSGGESETQYF. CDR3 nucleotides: TGCAGTGGCGGGGAGTCGGAGACCCAGTACTTC.

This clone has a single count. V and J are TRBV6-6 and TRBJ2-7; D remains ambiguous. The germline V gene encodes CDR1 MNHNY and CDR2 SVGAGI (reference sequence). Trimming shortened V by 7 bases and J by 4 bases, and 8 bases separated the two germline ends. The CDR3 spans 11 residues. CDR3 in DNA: TGTGCCAGCACCCAGGTGTACGAGCAGTACTTC. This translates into CASTQVYEQYF.

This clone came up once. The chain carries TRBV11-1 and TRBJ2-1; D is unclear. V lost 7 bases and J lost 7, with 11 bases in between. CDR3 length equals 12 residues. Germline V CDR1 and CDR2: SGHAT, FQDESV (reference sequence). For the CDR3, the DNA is TGTGCCAGCACCCCAGTTTTTAATGAGCAGTTCTTC. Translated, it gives CASTPVFNEQFF.

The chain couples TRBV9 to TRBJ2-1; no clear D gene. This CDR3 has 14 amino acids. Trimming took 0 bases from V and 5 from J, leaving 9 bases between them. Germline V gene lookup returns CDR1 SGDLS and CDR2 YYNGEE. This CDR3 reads CASSVAPVNNEQFF. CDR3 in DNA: TGTGCCAGCAGCGTAGCCCCAGTGAACAATGAGCAGTTCTTC.

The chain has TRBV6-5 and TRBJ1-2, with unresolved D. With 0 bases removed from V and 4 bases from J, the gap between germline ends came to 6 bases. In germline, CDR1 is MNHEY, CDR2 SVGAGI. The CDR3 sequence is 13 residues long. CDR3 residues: CASSYSSSYGYTF. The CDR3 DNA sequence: TGTGCCAGCAGTTACTCATCGAGCTATGGCTACACCTTC.

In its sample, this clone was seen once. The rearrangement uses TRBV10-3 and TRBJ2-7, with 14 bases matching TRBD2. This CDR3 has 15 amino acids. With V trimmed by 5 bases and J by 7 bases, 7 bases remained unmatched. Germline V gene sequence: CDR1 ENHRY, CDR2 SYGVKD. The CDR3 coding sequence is TGTGCCATCAGTTCCCCGGGACTAGCGGGAGTTGAGCAGTACTTC. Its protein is CAISSPGLAGVEQYF.

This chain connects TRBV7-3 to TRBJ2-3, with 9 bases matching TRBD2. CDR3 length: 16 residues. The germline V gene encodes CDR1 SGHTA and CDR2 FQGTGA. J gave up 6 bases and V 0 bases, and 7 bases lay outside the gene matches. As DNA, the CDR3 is TGTGCCAGCAGCTTAACGCGGGCTAGCGGGATGGATACGCAGTATTTT. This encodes CASSLTRASGMDTQYF.